This T cell receptor beta chain was captured by sequencing in a study of tumor and adjacent non-tumor tissue in lung cancer. Three rounds of nested PCR, following a modified ARM-PCR protocol, produced the TCRbeta library. TCRdb passed the multiplex PCR reads through MiXCR, listing each CDR3 protein once. The table records 70,000 to 90,000 distinct CDR3 sequences, less than 75% of them present only once. RNA was extracted from bulk tissue without any cell sorting. More than 3 cm separated this lung sample from the edge of the tumor. In the case of this clonotype: The antigen remains unidentified. The junction departs from the called germline gene at one end, perhaps through a read error.

Study-wide findings and caveats: Patients with more diverse tumor TCRs had worse survival.

This CDR3 spans 16 amino acids. Germline CDR1 reads SGHNT; CDR2 reads YENEEA. This sequence joins TRBV11-3 and TRBJ2-1, with D tentatively TRBD1 or TRBD2 (5 bases each). Sequencing input: distant non-tumor lung tissue. This TCR derives from a woman in her forties or fifties with non-small cell lung cancer. The CDR3 DNA sequence: TGTCCCAGCAGCTTATCCGGGGCGACCTCCTACAATGAGCAGTTTTTC. This codes for CPSSLSGATSYNEQFF.